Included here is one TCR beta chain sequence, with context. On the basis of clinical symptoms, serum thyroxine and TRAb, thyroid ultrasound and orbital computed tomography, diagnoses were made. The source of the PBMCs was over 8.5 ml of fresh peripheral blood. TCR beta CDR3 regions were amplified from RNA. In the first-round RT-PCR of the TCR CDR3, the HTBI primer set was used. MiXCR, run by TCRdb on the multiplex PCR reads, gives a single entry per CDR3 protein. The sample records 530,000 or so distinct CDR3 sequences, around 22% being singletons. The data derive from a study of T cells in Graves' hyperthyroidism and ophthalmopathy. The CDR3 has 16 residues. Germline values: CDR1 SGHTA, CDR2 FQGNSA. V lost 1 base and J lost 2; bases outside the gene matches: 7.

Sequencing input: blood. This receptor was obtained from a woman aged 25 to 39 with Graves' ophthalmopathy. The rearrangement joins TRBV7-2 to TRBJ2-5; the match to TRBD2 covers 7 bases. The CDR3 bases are TGTGCCAGCAGCTTAGGAGTCGGGGGGATACAAGAGACCCAGTACTTC. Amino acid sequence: CASSLGVGGIQETQYF.